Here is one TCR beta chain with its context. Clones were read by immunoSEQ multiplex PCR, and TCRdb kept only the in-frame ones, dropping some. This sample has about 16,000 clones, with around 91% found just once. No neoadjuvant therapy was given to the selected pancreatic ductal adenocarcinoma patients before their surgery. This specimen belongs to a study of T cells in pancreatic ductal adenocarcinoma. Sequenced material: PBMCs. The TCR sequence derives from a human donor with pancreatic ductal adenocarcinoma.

The CDR3 DNA reads as TGTGCCAGCAGTATAACCGGGACTAGCTCCTACAATGAGCAGTTCTTC. Translating it yields CASSITGTSSYNEQFF. The genes are TRBV27 and TRBJ2-1; 8 bases line up with TRBD2. The V gene end was trimmed by 5 bases and the J gene end by 0 bases; junction bases not matched to a gene: 6. The CDR3 contains 16 residues. Germline V gene data show CDR1 as MNHEY and CDR2 as SMNVEV (reference sequence).